The next 23 T cell receptor beta chains were all read from a single sample in a study of OX40 agonist ivuxolimab in advanced cancers. Generated by immunoSEQ multiplex PCR, the TCRdb table keeps only in-frame clones and is missing some. The sample includes about 80,000 clones, approximately 89% of them seen just once. This specimen was CD4+ or CD8+ T cells sorted from blood, taken in a trial of the OX40 agonist ivuxolimab. The receptors were sampled from an adult with an advanced solid tumor such as melanoma, head and neck, liver or kidney cancer.

This clone was seen a few times. The rearrangement uses TRBV30 and TRBJ1-5; D gene unclear. V was clipped by 3 bases and J by 6 bases, with 15 bases between them. Looked up from germline, CDR1 is GTSNPN and CDR2 is SVGIG (reference sequence). The CDR3 totals 14 residues. CDR3 amino acids: CAWRLRQAGQPQHF. The CDR3 coding sequence is TGTGCCTGGAGGTTGCGGCAGGCTGGTCAGCCCCAGCATTTT.

The chain joins TRBV2 to TRBJ2-1; TRBD2 agrees at 9 bases. CDR1 is SNHLY, CDR2 FYNNEI, per germline. The CDR3 totals 14 residues. V was pared by 10 bases and J by 7 bases, with 11 bases of the junction left unmatched. CDR3 DNA sequence: TGTGCCACTAAGGGAGGACTAGCGTGGAATGAGCAGTTCTTC. Translating gives CATKGGLAWNEQFF.

The rearrangement uses TRBV27 and TRBJ1-6; D remains unclear. Trimming pared 3 bases from V and 7 bases from J, leaving 10 bases between. Germline CDR1 and CDR2: MNHEY and SMNVEV (reference sequence). The CDR3 is made up of 14 amino acids. Written as DNA, the CDR3 is TGTGCCAGCAGTTTCCGGGGTAGGAATTCACCCCTCCACTTT. Translating it yields CASSFRGRNSPLHF.

V gene TRBV5-1 combines with J gene TRBJ1-1; D ambiguous. The CDR3 runs 14 residues. V dropped 0 bases and J dropped 4 bases, with 10 bases sitting between them. Germline V gene data show CDR1 as SGHRS and CDR2 as YFSETQ. The CDR3 sequence is CASSLAGRRTEAFF. The CDR3 coding sequence is TGCGCCAGCAGCTTGGCGGGCAGGCGCACTGAAGCTTTCTTT.

The chain employs TRBV11-1 and TRBJ2-1; D is ambiguous. With 2 bases removed from V and 7 bases from J, the gap between germline ends came to 12 bases. Germline values: CDR1 SGHAT, CDR2 FQDESV (reference sequence). This CDR3 has 14 residues. CDR3 DNA sequence: TGTGCCAGCAGCTTACGCCGGAAATGGAATGAGCAGTTCTTC. Encoded protein: CASSLRRKWNEQFF.

CDR3 DNA: TGTGCCAGCAGTGAATCGGTGTTAGGGGCGCTCGGCTACACCTTC. Translating it yields CASSESVLGALGYTF. The chain couples TRBV2 to TRBJ1-2, with a weak D call TRBD1 (5 bases). Trimming left V 2 bases short and J 8 bases short, with 18 bases between. The CDR3 is 15 amino acids. CDR1 and CDR2 from the germline V gene are SNHLY and FYNNEI.

The V and J genes are TRBV11-3 and TRBJ1-3; D remains ambiguous. V lost 0 bases, J lost 0 bases, and 6 bases lay in between. From germline, CDR1 is SGHNT and CDR2 YENEEA. There are 15 residues in the CDR3. CDR3 sequence (DNA): TGTGCCAGCAGCTTAGAGGGCAGCTCTGGAAACACCATATATTTT. Its protein product is CASSLEGSSGNTIYF.

This rearrangement joins TRBV5-5 to TRBJ2-1; TRBD2 matches 9 bases. Trimming at V came to 4 bases and at J to 5 bases, leaving 7 bases not matched to a gene. The CDR3 runs to 15 residues. CDR1 and CDR2 (germline): SGHKS, YYEKEE (reference sequence). CDR3 residues: CASSALAGRNNEQFF. In DNA, the CDR3 is TGTGCCAGCAGCGCTCTAGCGGGACGAAACAATGAGCAGTTCTTC.

This chain uses TRBV4-2 with TRBJ1-4, with D possibly TRBD1 on 5 matching bases. The germline V gene encodes CDR1 LGHNA and CDR2 YNFKEQ. The V end was cut by 4 bases, the J end by 8 bases, with 17 bases between. CDR3 length: 15 residues. In nucleotides, the CDR3 is TGTGCCAGCAGCCCATGGGGACTGGGGGTCGAAAAACTGTTTTTT. It yields the protein CASSPWGLGVEKLFF.

The V gene is TRBV7-3, the J gene TRBJ2-1; D is unresolved. The germline V and J ends were trimmed by 5 bases and 0 bases, with 11 bases remaining between them. Germline-derived CDR1 and CDR2 are SGHTA and FQGTGA. The CDR3 runs to 15 residues. The CDR3 protein is CASSKTRSSYNEQFF. CDR3 in DNA: TGTGCCAGCAGCAAGACTCGGAGCTCCTACAATGAGCAGTTCTTC.

The V gene is TRBV28, the J gene TRBJ1-1; D unresolved. Germline V lookup: CDR1 MDHEN, CDR2 SYDVKM. This CDR3 is 12 amino acids long. V was clipped by 6 bases and J by 0 bases, with 5 bases between them. DNA of the CDR3: TGTGCCAGCAGGGTGGTGAACACTGAAGCTTTCTTT. It encodes CASRVVNTEAFF.

J is TRBJ1-5 and V is TRBV5-5, with a tentative D call TRBD1 (6 bases). The V end was cut by 0 bases, the J end by 1 base, with 11 bases between. Germline V gives CDR1 SGHKS, CDR2 YYEKEE (reference sequence). The CDR3 sequence is 16 residues long. The CDR3 DNA reads TGTGCCAGCAGCTTGGGGGTTGGGGGCAGCAATCAGCCCCAGCATTTT. Protein sequence: CASSLGVGGSNQPQHF.

The chain carries TRBV30 and TRBJ2-7; 9 positions agree with TRBD1. The CDR3 totals 12 residues. The germline CDR1 and CDR2 sequences are GTSNPN and SVGIG (reference sequence). V shed 4 bases and J 3 bases; nucleotides not matched to a gene: 1. The CDR3: CAWKTGGYEQYF. The CDR3 DNA reads as TGTGCCTGGAAGACAGGGGGCTACGAGCAGTACTTC.

The chain has TRBV6-5 and TRBJ2-7; 10 bases map to TRBD2. CDR1 is MNHEY and CDR2 is SVGAGI in the germline V gene. J gave up 4 bases and V 6 bases, and 9 bases lay outside the gene matches. There are 15 residues in the CDR3. The CDR3 DNA reads TGTGCCAGCAGACCTTCTAGCGGGGGCGCGTACGAGCAGTACTTC. Translation gives CASRPSSGGAYEQYF.

The chain couples TRBV30 to TRBJ1-1, with a possible D match to TRBD1 (5 bases). The V end lost 2 bases, the J end lost 4 bases, and 20 bases lay between the germline ends. The CDR3 covers 16 residues. Germline V gene data show CDR1 as GTSNPN and CDR2 as SVGIG (reference sequence). The CDR3 region has the DNA TGTGCCTGGAGTACTCGGGGACCCGGTGGACTCACTGAAGCTTTCTTT. Translating it yields CAWSTRGPGGLTEAFF.

The chain recombines TRBV2 with TRBJ2-5; TRBD2 might be the D (6 bases). V was clipped by 4 bases and J by 4 bases, with 10 bases between them. Germline V gives CDR1 SNHLY, CDR2 FYNNEI. This CDR3 has 13 amino acids. CDR3 nucleotide sequence: TGTGCCAGCAGTGGCGGGGCAGGAGAGACCCAGTACTTC. Translating it yields CASSGGAGETQYF. The full variable domain, its missing parts supplied by reference TRBV2 and TRBJ2-5, is EPEVTQTPSHQVTQMGQEVILRCVPISNHLYFYWYRQILGQKVEFLVSFYNNEISEKSEIFDDQFSVERPDGSNFTLKIRSTKLEDSAMYFCASSGGAGETQYFGPGTRLLVL.

The rearrangement uses TRBV27 and TRBJ1-2; D call uncertain. CDR3 length: 13 amino acids. Germline loops: CDR1 MNHEY, CDR2 SMNVEV (reference sequence). The V and J ends lost 5 bases and 4 bases respectively, with 11 bases between them. This CDR3 is CASSPSVGYGYTF. The CDR3 DNA reads TGTGCCAGCAGTCCATCGGTGGGCTATGGCTACACCTTC.

This clone is a singleton in its sample. The chain joins TRBV27 to TRBJ1-2, with D possibly TRBD1 on 6 matching bases. Germline CDR1 and CDR2: MNHEY and SMNVEV (reference sequence). The CDR3 is 16 amino acids. Trimming left V 4 bases short and J 4 bases short, with 19 bases between. The CDR3: CASSSTLDRSGYGYTF. In nucleotides, the CDR3 is TGTGCCAGCAGTTCCACTCTCGACAGGTCTGGCTATGGCTACACCTTC.

The CDR3 sequence is CATERQGRENIQYF. The CDR3 coding sequence is TGTGCCACCGAGCGACAGGGGAGGGAAAACATTCAGTACTTC. This sequence joins TRBV15 and TRBJ2-4; TRBD1 might be the D (8 bases). From germline, CDR1 is LNHNV and CDR2 YYDKDF (reference sequence). Deletions cut 8 bases from V and 5 bases from J, with 16 bases between. The CDR3 covers 14 residues.

This clone turned up a few times. The chain has TRBV30 and TRBJ1-3; D not certain. V was pared by 0 bases and J by 4 bases, with 13 bases between. The germline CDR1 and CDR2 sequences are GTSNPN and SVGIG (reference sequence). The CDR3 extends over 15 amino acids. CDR3 residues: CAWSVKLGLGNTIYF. Here the CDR3 DNA reads TGTGCCTGGAGTGTTAAGCTAGGTCTCGGAAACACCATATATTTT.

The chain employs TRBV25-1 and TRBJ1-4; D might be TRBD1 (6 bases). Germline assignment: CDR1 MGHDK and CDR2 SYGVNS. This CDR3 contains 15 residues. The germline V and J ends were trimmed by 0 bases and 10 bases, with 15 bases remaining between them. CDR3 residues: CASSEYLGAGGKLFF. CDR3 coding DNA: TGTGCCAGCAGTGAATACCTGGGGGCCGGGGGAAAACTGTTTTTT.

This chain links TRBV5-1 with TRBJ2-1; either TRBD1 or TRBD2 may supply D (5 bases each). The germline gives CDR1 SGHRS, CDR2 YFSETQ. The CDR3 is 14 amino acids. Trimming pared 0 bases from V and 9 bases from J, leaving 13 bases between. DNA of the CDR3: TGCGCCAGCAGCTTGGCAGGGAGTTCGGGTGAGCAGTTCTTC. Its protein is CASSLAGSSGEQFF.

The chain combines TRBV19 with TRBJ2-5, with D possibly being TRBD1 or TRBD2 (6 bases each). Trimming stripped 2 bases from V and 4 bases from J, with 20 bases between. CDR3 size: 17 residues. CDR1 and CDR2 (germline): LNHDA, SQIVND (reference sequence). The CDR3: CASSISGARLGRETQYF. CDR3 in DNA: TGTGCCAGTAGTATATCGGGGGCGCGGTTGGGAAGAGAGACCCAGTACTTC.